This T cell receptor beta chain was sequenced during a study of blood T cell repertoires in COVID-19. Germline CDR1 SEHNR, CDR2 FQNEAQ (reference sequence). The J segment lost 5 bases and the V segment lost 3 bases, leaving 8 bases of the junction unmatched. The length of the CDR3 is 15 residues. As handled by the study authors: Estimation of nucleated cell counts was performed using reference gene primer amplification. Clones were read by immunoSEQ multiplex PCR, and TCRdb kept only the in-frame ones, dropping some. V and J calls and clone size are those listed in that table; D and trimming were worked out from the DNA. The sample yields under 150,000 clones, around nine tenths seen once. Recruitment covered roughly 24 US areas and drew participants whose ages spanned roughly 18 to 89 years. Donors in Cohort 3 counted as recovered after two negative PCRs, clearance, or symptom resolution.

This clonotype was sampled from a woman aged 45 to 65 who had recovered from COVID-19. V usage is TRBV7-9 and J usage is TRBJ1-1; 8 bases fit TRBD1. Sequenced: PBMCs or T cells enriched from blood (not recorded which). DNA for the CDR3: TGTGCCAGCAGCTTGGCCGGGACAGGCGGGACTGAAGCTTTCTTT. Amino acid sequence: CASSLAGTGGTEAFF.